A selection of T cell receptor beta chains follows, all from one sample in a study of T cells in Graves' hyperthyroidism and ophthalmopathy. TCRdb re-called the multiplex PCR reads with MiXCR, one entry per CDR3 protein. The repertoire holds more than 550,000 distinct CDR3 sequences, about 45% seen once, with roughly 7.2% in the top ten. The sequenced sample was peripheral blood or thyroid tissue (not recorded which). The receptors here all came from an adult man with Graves' disease, either hyperthyroidism or ophthalmopathy (not recorded which). Each CDR3 is given with its conserved first and last residue. Each record gives: J gene, V gene, CDR3 protein.

TRBJ2-5 TRBV5-5 CASSLTGVMETQYF
TRBJ1-2 TRBV7-8 CASSLVTGLSYGYTF
TRBJ1-1 TRBV2 CASFNRGTEAFF
TRBJ1-1 TRBV7-9 CASSQTTGSYTEAFF
TRBJ1-4 TRBV3-1 CASSQDTGANEKLFF
TRBJ1-1 TRBV7-9 CASSLAQDRNTEAFF
TRBJ1-5 TRBV24-1 CATTHGGNSNQPQHF
TRBJ1-1 TRBV2 CASSRVRAPNTEAFF
TRBJ1-1 TRBV25-1 CASPRPGEAFF
TRBJ1-2 TRBV7-9 CASSQPTTGAGYTF
TRBJ1-2 TRBV9 CASSATPGDKSYTF
TRBJ2-7 TRBV6-5 CASTDRAEQYF
TRBJ2-5 TRBV7-8 CASSLRSSRETQYF
TRBJ2-5 TRBV29-1 CSVTLARETQYF
TRBJ1-5 TRBV6-1 CASSEADGLGFRNQPQHF
TRBJ1-4 TRBV29-1 CSVEDGQASEKLFF
TRBJ1-1 TRBV14 CASSQVGRGSGEAFF
TRBJ2-7 TRBV20-1 CSARRLNYEQYF
TRBJ2-7 TRBV7-9 CASSSRTGREYF
TRBJ2-6 TRBV29-1 CSVAKQGGDNVLTF
TRBJ2-5 TRBV7-9 CASSSRVGETQYF
TRBJ2-2 TRBV7-2 CASRSGASGELFF
TRBJ1-6 TRBV11-1 CASIRDRGGSPLHF
TRBJ1-1 TRBV2 CATTAGSNTEAFF
TRBJ1-4 TRBV19 CASSNSGEKLFF
TRBJ1-3 TRBV7-2 CASSRQGQGSGNTIYF
TRBJ2-2 TRBV24-1 CATSKRTNANTGELFF
TRBJ1-1 TRBV2 CASSVRLGYTEAFF
TRBJ2-5 TRBV15 CATSRDRGIGQPQYF